One and the same sample provided the 15 T cell receptor beta chains below, sequenced in a study of molecular identifiers for immune sequencing clone quantification. Each CDR3 protein is one row after TCRdb ran MiXCR on the PCR reads. The data contain about 500,000 distinct CDR3 sequences, under 30% of them seen just once; the ten biggest clones take up 0.76%. Sequenced: naive CD8+ T cells from blood, with Jurkat cell RNA spiked in. As for subset: FACS-sorted CD8+CD4-CCR7+CD45RA+ naive T cells. The receptors stem from a human donor in good health. Some libraries in this study had Jurkat cell RNA spiked in.

This clonotype was recorded many times. This chain connects TRBV20-1 to TRBJ2-7, with 11 bases aligning to TRBD2. The germline CDR1 and CDR2 sequences are DFQATT and SNEGSKA (reference sequence). The CDR3 has 15 amino acids. After removal of 0 bases from V and 4 bases from J, the junction contained 5 bases not matched to a gene. Here the CDR3 reads CSARDPRTSGYEQYF. The CDR3 nucleotides read TGCAGTGCTAGAGATCCGCGGACTAGCGGGTACGAGCAGTACTTC.

The genes are TRBV20-1 and TRBJ2-7; weak D call: TRBD1 (5 bases). V was clipped by 2 bases and J by 6 bases, with 8 bases between them. CDR3 length equals 11 residues. Germline V CDR1 and CDR2: DFQATT, SNEGSKA (reference sequence). The CDR3 DNA sequence: TGCAGTGCTAGACTCCAGGGCGAGCAGTACTTC. The encoded protein is CSARLQGEQYF.

The V and J genes are TRBV12-3 or TRBV12-4 and TRBJ1-2; D possibly corresponds to TRBD1 (6 bases). The germline V and J ends were trimmed by 6 bases and 3 bases, with 23 bases remaining between them. The CDR3 has 17 residues. The CDR3 DNA follows: TGTGCCAGCAGCACACAGGGAGTCCCCATGATTGACTATGGCTACACCTTC. It specifies CASSTQGVPMIDYGYTF.

About this clonotype itself: A much more abundant neighbour one base away suggests this may be a read error. This chain connects TRBV4-1 to TRBJ2-3, with D unresolved. With 4 bases removed from V and 1 base from J, the gap between germline ends came to 15 bases. The CDR3 has 16 residues. Per the germline V gene, CDR1 is MGHRA and CDR2 is YSYEKL. The CDR3 DNA reads as TGCGCCAGCAGCCCTGAAGGTAGAGTGGGCACAGATACGCAGTATTTT. This codes for CASSPEGRVGTDTQYF.

Ten or more counts support this clonotype. J is TRBJ2-7 and V is TRBV5-6, with no clear D. Germline CDR1 is SGHDT and CDR2 is YYEEEE. The germline V and J ends were trimmed by 2 bases and 2 bases, with 8 bases remaining between them. CDR3 length: 13 amino acids. In DNA form, the CDR3 reads TGTGCCAGCAGCTTTACCAGGACCTACGAGCAGTACTTC. This translates into CASSFTRTYEQYF.

This clonotype was picked up many times. The chain carries TRBV4-1 and TRBJ1-5, with 7 bases aligning to TRBD1. Germline-derived CDR1 and CDR2 are MGHRA and YSYEKL. This CDR3 has 16 amino acids. Trimming cost V 0 bases and J 6 bases; bases outside gene matches: 8. The CDR3 sequence: CASSQDGTGVTQPQHF. CDR3 sequence (DNA): TGCGCCAGCAGCCAAGATGGAACAGGGGTCACTCAGCCCCAGCATTTT.

The chain recombines TRBV6-6 with TRBJ2-2, with D uncertain. CDR3 length: 14 residues. Trimming took 2 bases from V and 3 from J, leaving 7 bases between them. CDR1 and CDR2 from the germline V gene are MNHNY and SVGAGI (reference sequence). CDR3 loop: CASSYPAYTGELFF. The CDR3 DNA is TGTGCCAGCAGTTACCCAGCTTACACCGGGGAGCTGTTTTTT.

Details on this clonotype: Being one base from a much bigger clone, this may be a read error. CDR3 protein: CASGTGGYEQHF. The CDR3, as DNA: TGTGCCAGCGGAACAGGGGGGTACGAGCAGCACTTC. The V and J genes are TRBV25-1 and TRBJ2-7, with 8 nucleotides matching TRBD1. The CDR3 is 12 residues long. Germline V CDR1 and CDR2: MGHDK, SYGVNS.

This clonotype was seen a few times. As DNA, the CDR3 is TGTGCCAGCAGCGGGGACTATACGACGTTTGATACGCAGTATTTT. Its protein is CASSGDYTTFDTQYF. V gene TRBV9 combines with J gene TRBJ2-3, with 7 positions matching TRBD2. Per the germline V gene, CDR1 is SGDLS and CDR2 is YYNGEE. CDR3 length: 15 amino acids. The junction had 10 bases not matched to a gene; V was cut back by 3 bases and J by 6 bases.

This clonotype was counted only a few times. The CDR3 protein is CASSVGQGADSNTGELFF. Written as DNA, the CDR3 is TGTGCCAGCAGCGTCGGACAGGGGGCCGACTCGAACACCGGGGAGCTGTTTTTT. The V call is TRBV9, the J call TRBJ2-2; 11 bases agree with TRBD1. The CDR3 sequence is 18 residues long. The germline V gene encodes CDR1 SGDLS and CDR2 YYNGEE. V dropped 2 bases and J dropped 0; count of bases not matched to a gene: 6.

The rearrangement links TRBV7-2 to TRBJ1-5, with TRBD1 as a possible D gene (6 bases). Germline CDR1 is SGHTA and CDR2 is FQGNSA. V was cut by 5 bases and J by 7 bases, with 18 bases left in between. The CDR3 is made up of 15 amino acids. The CDR3 region is CASSIGGSGFQPQHF. The CDR3 coding sequence is TGTGCCAGCAGCATCGGGGGCTCAGGATTCCAGCCCCAGCATTTT. Drawing the rest from reference TRBV7-2 and TRBJ1-5, the complete variable domain is GAGVSQSPSNKVTEKGKDVELRCDPISGHTALYWYRQSLGQGLEFLIYFQGNSAPDKSGLPSDRFSAERTGGSVSTLTIQRTQQEDSAVYLCASSIGGSGFQPQHFGDGTRLSIL.

This clonotype occurred many times. The chain is built from TRBV12-3 or TRBV12-4 and TRBJ2-3, with a possible D match to TRBD1 (6 bases). The V end lost 4 bases, the J end lost 6 bases, and 8 bases lay between the germline ends. This CDR3 comprises 12 residues. The CDR3 loop reads CASSYRVDTQYF. The CDR3 region has the DNA TGTGCCAGCAGTTACAGGGTCGATACGCAGTATTTT.

This clonotype was seen only once. The gene calls are TRBV4-3 and TRBJ1-6; 9 bases are shared with TRBD1. The CDR3 totals 15 residues. After removal of 5 bases from V and 9 bases from J, the junction contained 8 bases not matched to a gene. The germline CDR1 and CDR2 sequences are LGHNA and YSLEER. The CDR3 protein is CASSTWTGDVSPLHF. DNA for the CDR3: TGCGCCAGCAGCACGTGGACAGGGGACGTTTCACCCCTCCACTTT.

This chain joins TRBV18 and TRBJ2-7; 7 bases are shared with TRBD2. This CDR3 is 16 amino acids long. CDR1 is KGHSH and CDR2 is LQKENI in the germline V gene. J gave up 5 bases and V 2 bases, and 12 bases lay outside the gene matches. The CDR3 reads CASSPSPPRGMNEQYF. DNA of the CDR3: TGTGCCAGCTCACCATCCCCTCCGCGGGGGATGAACGAGCAGTACTTC.

Turning to this clonotype: The junction differs from germline at one of its ends, possibly a read error. The chain joins TRBV28 to TRBJ2-7; 7 bases are shared with TRBD2. CDR1 and CDR2 (germline): MDHEN, SYDVKM. The CDR3 is 14 residues long. The CDR3, as DNA: TGTGCCGGCAGTTGGGGGAGGGTCACCTACGAGCAGTACTTC. Residues: CAGSWGRVTYEQYF.